The following is a T cell receptor beta chain sequence with its context. The antigen remains unidentified. Naive CD45RA+ and memory CD45RA-negative subsets were split from CD4+ cells. The data derive from a study of shared clonotypes between healthy human individuals. In the study overall: Aged between 18 and 49, the donors were a couple of women and three men.

The protocol was immunoSEQ multiplex PCR, while the TCRdb copy is restricted to in-frame clones and leaves out a portion. The table records about 2.4 million clones, roughly 93% of them present only once. Whole-study findings and limits: Richness estimates generally favored naive over memory subsets. The sampled material consisted only of blood, and tissue repertoires are likely to differ.

The clonotype originates from a man younger than 30 in good health. Some clones in this sample may be carry-over from other donors' samples. Sequenced input: naive CD4+ T cells from PBMCs. Subset defined: CD45RA+ positively selected.

Here the CDR3 DNA reads TGTGCCAGCAGCCCTCGACAGGGTGTGAGGGCTTTCTTT. Translated, it gives CASSPRQGVRAFF. V usage is TRBV9 and J usage is TRBJ1-1, with 7 bases matching TRBD1. Germline V gene lookup returns CDR1 SGDLS and CDR2 YYNGEE. V lost 4 bases to trimming and J lost 11 bases; unmatched junction nucleotides: 11. There are 13 residues in the CDR3.